The text below deals with one T cell receptor beta chain. This sample is drawn from a study of blood T cell repertoires in COVID-19. V was pared by 2 bases and J by 7 bases, with 12 bases between. Germline loops: CDR1 SGHRS, CDR2 YFSETQ. This CDR3 has 13 amino acids. Only in-frame clones appear in the TCRdb table, and some are missing; sequencing was by immunoSEQ multiplex PCR. The table lists 30,000 to 40,000 clones, about 88% of them singletons. The clonotype was recovered from a man aged 65-85 years with active COVID-19. The chain has TRBV5-1 and TRBJ1-2; D is unresolved. Sequenced input: peripheral blood. The CDR3, as DNA: TGCGCCAGCAGCTTTTCGCAGGCGGGTGGCTACACCTTC. This sequence encodes CASSFSQAGGYTF.